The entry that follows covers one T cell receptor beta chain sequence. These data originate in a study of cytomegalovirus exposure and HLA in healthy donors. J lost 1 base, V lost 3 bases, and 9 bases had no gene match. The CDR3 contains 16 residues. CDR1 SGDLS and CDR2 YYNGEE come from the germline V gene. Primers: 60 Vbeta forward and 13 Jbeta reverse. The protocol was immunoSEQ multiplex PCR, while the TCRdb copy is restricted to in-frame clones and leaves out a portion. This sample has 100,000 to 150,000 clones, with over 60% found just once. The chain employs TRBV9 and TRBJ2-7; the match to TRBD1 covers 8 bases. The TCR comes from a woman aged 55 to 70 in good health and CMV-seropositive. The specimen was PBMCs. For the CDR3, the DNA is TGTGCCAGCAGCGCCGGGACCGGGACAGGTTCCTACGAGCAGTACTTC. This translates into CASSAGTGTGSYEQYF.